The present entry profiles one T cell receptor beta chain with its context. This clone occurred once. Its antigen is not yet known. One base away there is no much larger clone; base qualities are not given. Other nucleotide sequences in the sample specify the same CDR3. Using the deep immunoSEQ assay, TCR CDR3 regions were amplified from genomic DNA by multiplex PCR. Extracted genomic DNA from each cell subset was spread evenly across all wells of several immunoSEQ 96-well plates, with each plate serving as a replicate. For sorted subsets, 150 to 250 ng genomic DNA, equal to 30,000 or so T cell genomes, was loaded into each replicate PCR. Purified libraries were quantified with a Qubit 3.0 fluorometer, sized on a Bioanalyzer 2100, and re-quantified with the KAPA Library Quantification kit. Every immunoSEQ 96-well plate was sequenced on a dedicated single-read 150-cycle Illumina NextSeq 550 flow cell. Regarding the original processing steps: Because only junctional sequences without quality scores were contained in the immunoSEQ output, filtering matching that applied to full-length reads could not be performed. To assign V/J genes and CDR3, sequences were annotated against IMGT germline references using PyIR, a Python wrapper for IgBLAST v1.9. Any read was removed if the V/J assignment was weak (E-value above 1e-6), the CDR3 was missing, or the read contained stop codons, out-of-frame junctions, or ambiguous translated residues. A V3J clonotype was defined by an identical inferred V gene, J gene, and CDR3 amino acid sequence. The percentage overlap between two repertoires was calculated by dividing the number of shared unique clonotypes by the size of the smaller repertoire. Richness of each repertoire was evaluated using RTK rarefaction, the Chao1 estimator, and Recon v2.1 estimates of unobserved clonotypes. For all TCRbeta clonotypes obtained by the gDNA method from four donors, generation probabilities were computed with OLGA. Drawn from immuneACCESS, this table holds only the in-frame rearrangements with V and J called that TCRdb kept. Clones are partly lost; checked studies trace under half to an unresolved V gene and leave the rest unexplained. V, J and clone size are taken as reported in that table, and D and trimming were inferred from the DNA itself. The sample yields 1,500,000 or so clones; roughly 96% were counted once. The top ten constitute 1.2% of the sample.

The donors were healthy, HIV-negative adults with no recently reported acute infections or vaccinations. All donors were Caucasian adults living in Nashville, Tennessee, USA. CD4+ T cells were enriched through magnetic negative selection, after which naive cells were positively selected on CD45RA and the remaining negative fraction served as the memory subset. After blood collection by leukapheresis, PBMCs were isolated using Ficoll-Histopaque density gradient centrifugation and then cryopreserved in the vapor phase of liquid nitrogen. Analytical flow cytometry was used to check the purity and quantity of each magnetically sorted T cell population. Genomic DNA was isolated from each sorted fraction and quantified by UV absorbance on a Nanodrop 2000c. V loses 0 bases, J loses 6 bases, and the germline ends lie 6 bases apart. CDR3 length: 13 amino acids, cysteine to phenylalanine. The kept DNA is CDR3 alone, 39 bases in frame from the first base. Reading the germline V gene gives CDR1 SGHNT and CDR2 YENEEA.

The data were taken from a study of shared clonotypes between healthy human individuals (dated by TCRdb to the early 2020s). About the investigation overall: The cohort included three men and a couple of women between 18 and 49 years of age. For each donor, CD4 naive and CD4 memory were each run on three plates, CD8 naive on two plates, and CD8 memory on one plate. Blood TCR repertoires of a handful of healthy adults were deeply sequenced to estimate repertoire size and the extent of clonotype sharing between individuals. To increase sequencing depth and limit assay-specific biases, different laboratories used diverse techniques to prepare libraries and sequence TCR repertoires. Each donor's leukapheresis produced roughly between about 0.85 and 10 billion PBMCs. On the study overall, not on this receptor specifically: Clonotypes shared by all four sorted-subset donors showed higher generation probabilities than non-shared clonotypes. Sampling was restricted to blood, and TCR repertoires in tissues likely differ from the TCR repertoires found in blood. Larger estimated clonotype richness was generally found for naive subsets than for memory subsets. Incomplete sequencing was indicated by rarefaction of sorted-subset datasets, despite the large sequencing depth. Based on pairwise subsampling, the degree of clonotype sharing among donors was expected to be affected by sequencing depth. When several donors were compared, the shared fraction of clonotypes was 5% to 6.5% for naive CD4, roughly 3.3% for naive CD8, about 2.4% for memory CD4, and 0.4% for memory CD8. The small number of donors limited the genetic and exposure-history diversity represented.

Sequencing input: naive CD4+ T cells sorted from blood. In the paper's terms, the cell subset or site label means: CD45RA+ positively selected. The V and J genes are TRBV11-3 and TRBJ2-1; no D segment can be confidently identified. The receptor comes from a young man in good health. The CDR3: CASSLDLSNEQFF. In nucleotides, the sequence is TGTGCCAGCAGCTTAGACCTCTCCAATGAGCAGTTCTTC. Beyond the CDR3, the reference TRBV11-3 and TRBJ2-1 genes provide the residues; the full variable domain reads: EAGVVQSPRYKIIEKKQPVAFWCNPISGHNTLYWYLQNLGQGPELLIRYENEEAVDDSQLPKDRFSAERLKGVDSTLKIQPAELGDSAVYLCASSLDLSNEQFFGPGTRLTVL.